The clone carrying this TCR beta chain was seen more than once but under ten times. Its antigen remains unidentified. Sample treatment: approximately nine-day PBMC culture with coronavirus spike peptide pools or control peptides (ViraFEST assay). According to the study, CD4+ T cells from the unexposed donor were gathered ahead of the COVID-19 pandemic (2011-2018). This sample is part of a study of vaccination and CD4 T cells after COVID-19. With the Oncomine TCR Beta short-read assay, DNA from cultured CD4+ T cells was sequenced. Via MiXCR, TCRdb re-called the PCR reads, giving one row per CDR3 protein. The sample carries about 5,600 distinct CDR3 sequences, about 45% recorded once. This clonotype was obtained from a human donor in good health. The sequenced sample consisted of CD4+ T cells from blood, cultured in vitro.

The CDR3, as DNA: TGTGCCAGCAGTCCTGATTACAGGGGAATGAACACTGAAGCTTTCTTT. Protein: CASSPDYRGMNTEAFF. V gene TRBV27 combines with J gene TRBJ1-1, with TRBD1 matching 7 bases. Trimming at V came to 5 bases and at J to 0 bases, leaving 9 bases not matched to a gene. Germline CDR1 MNHEY, CDR2 SMNVEV (reference sequence). CDR3 length equals 16 residues.